Presented here are 21 T cell receptor beta chains from one specimen sequenced in a study of identical twins. TCRdb redid the calling of the 5' RACE reads with MiXCR, one entry per CDR3 protein. The sample contains around 100,000 distinct CDR3 sequences, under 6.5% of which appear only once. Specimen: memory T cells sorted from blood. These receptors all come from a woman between 50 and 59 years old in good health.

The V call is TRBV6-5, the J call TRBJ2-3; TRBD2 aligns across 11 bases. The CDR3 runs 16 residues. The V and J ends lost 5 bases and 0 bases, in that order; junction bases with no gene match: 4. Per the germline V gene, CDR1 is MNHEY and CDR2 is SVGAGI. CDR3 nucleotide sequence: TGTGCCAGCAGTCCTCCTAGCGGGAGGAGCACAGATACGCAGTATTTT. It yields the protein CASSPPSGRSTDTQYF.

This clonotype was seen repeatedly, ten times or more. This chain connects TRBV2 to TRBJ1-5; TRBD1 matches at 8 bases. The CDR3 totals 12 residues. CDR1 and CDR2 (germline): SNHLY, FYNNEI. V was pared by 6 bases and J by 7 bases, with 2 bases of the junction left unmatched. The CDR3 sequence is CASRTGEQPQHF. The CDR3 DNA reads TGTGCCAGCAGGACAGGGGAACAGCCCCAGCATTTT.

This clonotype was counted only a few times. The V call is TRBV11-2, the J call TRBJ2-1; the D gene is possibly TRBD2 (5 bases). Germline lookup yields CDR1 SGHAT and CDR2 FQNNGV. This CDR3 comprises 15 residues. V dropped 4 bases and J dropped 9 bases, with 19 bases sitting between them. The CDR3 loop is CASSSRMRAGPEQFF. The CDR3, as DNA: TGTGCCAGCAGCTCCAGGATGAGGGCCGGCCCTGAGCAGTTCTTC.

This clonotype was detected ten times or more. The chain links TRBV29-1 to TRBJ2-1, with TRBD1 identical over 8 bases. After removal of 1 base from V and 9 bases from J, the junction contained 8 bases not matched to a gene. The CDR3 has 14 amino acids. CDR1 and CDR2 (germline): SQVTM, ANQGSEA. CDR3 sequence reads: CSVEGQGAYGEQFF. Written as DNA, the CDR3 is TGCAGCGTTGAAGGGCAGGGGGCCTACGGTGAGCAGTTCTTC.

This chain connects TRBV18 to TRBJ2-1; perhaps TRBD1 as D (5 bases). With 0 bases removed from V and 5 bases from J, the gap between germline ends came to 11 bases. The CDR3 runs 15 residues. CDR1 is KGHSH and CDR2 is LQKENI in the germline V gene. CDR3 DNA: TGTGCCAGCTCACCACCAGGGGCAGGCGACAATGAGCAGTTCTTC. It translates to CASSPPGAGDNEQFF.

This clonotype was detected ten times or more. The chain uses TRBV15 and TRBJ2-1, with TRBD2 identical over 7 bases. V lost 3 bases to trimming and J lost 6 bases; unmatched junction nucleotides: 5. Germline CDR1 LNHNV, CDR2 YYDKDF (reference sequence). The CDR3 length is 14 residues. CDR3 nucleotide sequence: TGTGCCACCAGCAGGTTTCAGCGGGGCAATGAGCAGTTCTTC. The encoded protein is CATSRFQRGNEQFF.

This clonotype has ten or more counts. The genes are TRBV12-3 or TRBV12-4 and TRBJ1-1, with TRBD1 as a possible D gene (5 bases). The CDR3 is 16 amino acids. V was cut by 2 bases and J by 0 bases, with 13 bases left in between. Here the CDR3 reads CASSLRAGTMNTEAFF. The CDR3 nucleotides read TGTGCCAGCAGTTTACGGGCAGGGACCATGAACACTGAAGCTTTCTTT.

This clonotype has a count of ten or more. V gene TRBV20-1 combines with J gene TRBJ2-3; TRBD2 aligns across 8 bases. The germline gives CDR1 DFQATT, CDR2 SNEGSKA (reference sequence). The CDR3 contains 14 residues. Unmatched junction bases numbered 3, after V lost 1 base and J lost 3 bases. This chain's CDR3 is CSARVRGGTDTQYF. CDR3 nucleotides: TGCAGTGCTAGAGTCCGCGGGGGGACAGATACGCAGTATTTT.

This clonotype has ten or more counts. This chain joins TRBV19 and TRBJ1-1, with D unclear. With 0 bases removed from V and 10 bases from J, the gap between germline ends came to 12 bases. The CDR3 is 13 amino acids. Germline loops: CDR1 LNHDA, CDR2 SQIVND (reference sequence). CDR3 loop: CASSIEVRTPAFF. In nucleotides, the CDR3 is TGTGCCAGTAGTATAGAGGTTAGGACCCCAGCTTTCTTT. The whole variable domain, filled in from reference TRBV19 and TRBJ1-1, reads DGGITQSPKYLFRKEGQNVTLSCEQNLNHDAMYWYRQDPGQGLRLIYYSQIVNDFQKGDIAEGYSVSREKKESFPLTVTSAQKNPTAFYLCASSIEVRTPAFFGQGTRLTVV.

Many counts were recorded for this clonotype. V gene TRBV12-3 or TRBV12-4 combines with J gene TRBJ2-3; 9 nucleotides line up with TRBD1. Losses at the gene ends were 6 bases for V and 2 bases for J; bases not matched to a gene: 6. The CDR3 consists of 15 residues. As DNA, the CDR3 is TGTGCCAGCAGCCCTCGGACAGGGGCCACAGATACGCAGTATTTT. It yields the protein CASSPRTGATDTQYF.

This chain joins TRBV5-5 and TRBJ2-7; 8 nucleotides line up with TRBD1. This CDR3 has 13 residues. The germline V gene has CDR1 SGHKS and CDR2 YYEKEE (reference sequence). Trimming cost V 3 bases and J 5 bases; bases outside gene matches: 4. The CDR3 reads CASSSYRGNEQYV. The CDR3 region has the DNA TGTGCCAGCAGCTCCTACAGGGGGAACGAGCAGTACGTC.

V usage is TRBV19 and J usage is TRBJ2-1; the D is unclear. Germline V gives CDR1 LNHDA, CDR2 SQIVND (reference sequence). CDR3 length equals 13 residues. With 7 bases removed from V and 0 bases from J, the gap between germline ends came to 7 bases. CDR3 protein: CASNPNSYNEQFF. In nucleotides, the CDR3 is TGTGCCAGTAATCCAAACTCCTACAATGAGCAGTTCTTC.

This clonotype was seen a few times. V gene TRBV6-5 combines with J gene TRBJ2-7, with 8 bases matching TRBD2. Trimming removed 7 bases from V and 4 bases from J; junction bases left unmatched: 12. Germline V gene data show CDR1 as MNHEY and CDR2 as SVGAGI. There are 15 residues in the CDR3. This chain's CDR3 is CASTPRASGLYEQYF. CDR3 sequence (DNA): TGTGCCAGCACCCCTCGGGCTAGCGGGCTATACGAGCAGTACTTC.

J is TRBJ2-3 and V is TRBV14, with D perhaps TRBD2 (6 bases). Germline loops: CDR1 SGHDN, CDR2 FVKESK. Trimming left V 4 bases short and J 2 bases short, with 7 bases between. CDR3 length: 13 amino acids. CDR3 nucleotides: TGTGCCAGCAGCCGCGGGACCACAGATACGCAGTATTTT. Its protein product is CASSRGTTDTQYF.

This clonotype has at least ten counts. V is TRBV7-2 and J is TRBJ2-7; 9 positions match TRBD2. CDR3 length equals 15 residues. Germline V gene data show CDR1 as SGHTA and CDR2 as FQGNSA. The J segment lost 7 bases and the V segment lost 4 bases, leaving 11 bases of the junction unmatched. The CDR3 DNA sequence: TGTGCCAGCAGCTCCCGGTCTAGCGGGACGCGGGAGCAGTACTTC. Its translation: CASSSRSSGTREQYF.

This chain uses TRBV7-8 with TRBJ2-3, with TRBD1 matching over 9 bases. Germline-derived CDR1 and CDR2 are SGHVS and FQNEAQ. V gave up 5 bases and J gave up 2 bases; unmatched junction bases: 5. The CDR3 covers 15 residues. The DNA of the CDR3 is TGTGCCAGCAGCGAGGGGACAGGGTTCACAGATACGCAGTATTTT. Translating it yields CASSEGTGFTDTQYF.

In regard to this clonotype: This may arise from a read error, as a much more abundant clone is one base away. Here the CDR3 omits its conserved ending phenylalanine or tryptophan, so a read error is the likely source. V and J are TRBV29-1 and TRBJ2-1, with 7 bases matching TRBD2. The CDR3 is 14 residues long. Germline lookup yields CDR1 SQVTM and CDR2 ANQGSEA. The CDR3 sequence is CSSSGGTGKYEQFL. CDR3 nucleotides: TGCAGTTCCTCCGGGGGGACGGGCAAGTATGAGCAGTTCTTA.

This clonotype was detected many times. The CDR3 spells CASSQDLARYGYTF. The CDR3 DNA is TGTGCCAGCAGCCAGGACCTGGCACGCTATGGCTACACCTTC. The chain is built from TRBV5-5 and TRBJ1-2; D is unclear. CDR3 length: 14 amino acids. Trimming removed 4 bases from V and 4 bases from J, with 14 bases in between. The germline V gene has CDR1 SGHKS and CDR2 YYEKEE (reference sequence). Full variable domain (rest looked up from reference TRBV5-5 and TRBJ1-2): DAGVTQSPTHLIKTRGQQVTLRCSPISGHKSVSWYQQVLGQGPQFIFQYYEKEERGRGNFPDRFSARQFPNYSSELNVNALLLGDSALYLCASSQDLARYGYTFGSGTRLTVV.

This clonotype was seen repeatedly, ten times or more. The chain joins TRBV3-1 to TRBJ2-6; 7 nucleotides agree with TRBD2. CDR3 length: 18 residues. With 1 base clipped from V and 0 bases from J, the junction kept 6 bases outside the gene matches. Germline V gene lookup returns CDR1 LGHDT and CDR2 YNNKEL (reference sequence). The CDR3 reads CASSQATGGRSGANVLTF. CDR3 DNA sequence: TGTGCCAGCAGCCAAGCCACGGGGGGACGCTCTGGGGCCAACGTCCTGACTTTC.

This clonotype was observed at least ten times. V is TRBV5-1 and J is TRBJ2-3; 10 nucleotides match TRBD2. CDR3 length: 16 amino acids. Germline V gene data show CDR1 as SGHRS and CDR2 as YFSETQ. The junction had 10 bases not matched to a gene; V was cut back by 3 bases and J by 6 bases. In nucleotides, the CDR3 is TGCGCCAGCAGCTACGTCGGAGCGGGAGGGCCGGATACGCAGTATTTT. This encodes CASSYVGAGGPDTQYF.

At least ten counts were recorded for this clonotype. This chain joins TRBV20-1 and TRBJ2-1, with D unresolved. The V end was cut by 0 bases, the J end by 8 bases, with 5 bases between. Germline V gene lookup returns CDR1 DFQATT and CDR2 SNEGSKA (reference sequence). This CDR3 has 11 residues. DNA of the CDR3: TGCAGTGCTAGAGATGTCCATGAGCAGTTCTTC. It specifies CSARDVHEQFF.